This entry features one T cell receptor (beta chain) sequence. Its antigen is unidentified. The data are from a study of CXCR3-negative and CXCR3-positive naive CD8 T cells. For the study at large: For each library, about 1.5 +/- 0.3 million TRB reads were obtained, 120 million to 150 million in total.

Study-level findings and limits: With respect to TRBV-TRBJ usage, naive CXCR3-negative and CXCR3-positive cells were similar; memory differed.

Germline V gives CDR1 SEHNR, CDR2 FQNEAQ (reference sequence). This CDR3 has 14 amino acids. Researchers prepared the TRB cDNA libraries using 5' RACE with UMI labels. TCRdb re-called the 5' RACE reads and catalogs CDR3 proteins one per entry, DNA excluded. The sample totals roughly 5,800 distinct CDR3 sequences. This chain connects TRBV7-9 to TRBJ2-7. The sequenced sample was naive CXCR3- CD8+ T cells from blood. As for subset: CD45RO-CCR7+CD27+CD95- naive CD8+ T cells lacking CXCR3 (TNR3-). This TCR derives from a human donor in good health. Some clones in this sample may be carry-over from other donors' samples. Here the CDR3 reads CASSLDRTAYEQYF.